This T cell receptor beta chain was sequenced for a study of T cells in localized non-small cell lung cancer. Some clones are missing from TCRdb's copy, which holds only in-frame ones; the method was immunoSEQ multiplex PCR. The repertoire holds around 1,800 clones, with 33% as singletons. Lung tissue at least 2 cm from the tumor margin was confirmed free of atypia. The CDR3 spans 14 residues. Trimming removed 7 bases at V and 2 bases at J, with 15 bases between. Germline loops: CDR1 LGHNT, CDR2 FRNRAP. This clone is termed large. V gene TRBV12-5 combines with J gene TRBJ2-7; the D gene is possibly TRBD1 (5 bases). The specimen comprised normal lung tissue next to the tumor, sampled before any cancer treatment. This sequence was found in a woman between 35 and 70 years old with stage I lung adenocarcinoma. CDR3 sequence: CASAPDSPAYEQYF. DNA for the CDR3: TGTGCTAGTGCCCCCGACAGCCCTGCCTACGAGCAGTACTTC.